Below are 18 T cell receptor beta chains sequenced from a single sample in a study of shared clonotypes between healthy human individuals. Sequencing used immunoSEQ multiplex PCR; TCRdb keeps in-frame clones, though not all of them. This sample has about 510,000 clones, with 70% to 80% found just once. Sequencing was carried out using PBMCs. These receptors were obtained from a woman in her thirties or forties in good health. Some clones in this sample may be carry-over from other donors' samples.

In its sample, this clone was seen once. V and J are TRBV30 and TRBJ1-1, with a weak D call TRBD1 (5 bases). The length of the CDR3 is 15 residues. Germline V gives CDR1 GTSNPN, CDR2 SVGIG (reference sequence). The ends were cut back, 3 bases at V and 5 bases at J, with 19 bases in the middle. CDR3 in amino acids: CAWSQMGQGGTEAFF. In DNA form, the CDR3 reads TGTGCCTGGAGCCAAATGGGGCAGGGAGGTACTGAAGCTTTCTTT. Looking up the rest from reference TRBV30 and TRBJ1-1 gives the full variable domain: SQTIHQWPATLVQPVGSPLSLECTVEGTSNPNLYWYRQAAGRGLQLLFYSVGIGQISSEVPQNLSASRPQDRQFILSSKKLLLSDSGFYLCAWSQMGQGGTEAFFGQGTRLTVV.

The table lists this clone with a count of one. This sequence joins TRBV7-9 and TRBJ2-1; D remains ambiguous. This CDR3 spans 16 amino acids. The V gene's germline CDR1 is SEHNR and CDR2 FQNEAQ (reference sequence). V was clipped by 4 bases and J by 3 bases, with 16 bases between them. This CDR3 is CASSSLGQGIYNEQFF. The CDR3 DNA follows: TGTGCCAGCAGCTCATTAGGCCAAGGGATCTACAATGAGCAGTTCTTC.

This chain joins TRBV27 and TRBJ2-5; TRBD1 might be the D (6 bases). There are 14 residues in the CDR3. V was cut by 6 bases and J by 5 bases, with 16 bases left in between. Germline V gene sequence: CDR1 MNHEY, CDR2 SMNVEV (reference sequence). CDR3 DNA sequence: TGTGCCAGCAGCAAAACAGGGTATTGGGAGACCCAGTACTTC. Translation: CASSKTGYWETQYF.

The rearrangement joins TRBV6-1 to TRBJ1-4; TRBD1 aligns across 8 bases. V shed 0 bases, J shed 1 base, and the junction held 16 bases outside the gene matches. The CDR3 runs 21 residues. In germline, CDR1 is MNHNS, CDR2 SASEGT. CDR3 sequence reads: CASSEAGRGRNVVGTNEKLFF. The CDR3 DNA reads TGTGCCAGCAGTGAAGCGGGCAGGGGGCGTAACGTGGTAGGAACTAATGAAAAACTGTTTTTT.

A note on this clone: This may arise from a read error, as a much more abundant clone is one base away. V gene TRBV5-4 combines with J gene TRBJ2-7; D unclear. There are 11 residues in the CDR3. V was pared by 2 bases and J by 4 bases, with 4 bases between. Germline V gene sequence: CDR1 SGHNT, CDR2 YYREEE (reference sequence). CDR3 DNA sequence: TGTGCCAGCAGCTTAGAATACGAGCAGTACTTC. Amino acid sequence: CASSLEYEQYF.

In this sample, this clone turned up once. J is TRBJ2-5 and V is TRBV27, with TRBD2 matching over 12 bases. The V gene's germline CDR1 is MNHEY and CDR2 SMNVEV (reference sequence). The length of the CDR3 is 17 residues. V trimming: 5 bases; J trimming: 5 bases; junction bases outside the gene matches: 12. The CDR3 reads CASSGPRLAGVRETQYF. CDR3 in DNA: TGTGCCAGCAGTGGCCCGAGACTAGCGGGAGTCAGGGAGACCCAGTACTTC.

This chain links TRBV5-4 with TRBJ2-7; unclear D gene. The CDR3 runs to 13 residues. Germline V gene data show CDR1 as SGHNT and CDR2 as YYREEE (reference sequence). V dropped 0 bases and J dropped 4 bases, with 8 bases sitting between them. CDR3 in amino acids: CASSLDSRYEQYF. The DNA of the CDR3 is TGTGCCAGCAGCTTGGACAGCAGATACGAGCAGTACTTC.

This chain links TRBV15 with TRBJ1-1; D gene uncertain. Germline V gene sequence: CDR1 LNHNV, CDR2 YYDKDF (reference sequence). The V end was cut by 6 bases, the J end by 5 bases, with 16 bases between. This CDR3 region has 14 residues. The CDR3, as DNA: TGTGCCACCAGTCCCCCTGTGGATGGTACTGAAGCTTTCTTT. Protein: CATSPPVDGTEAFF.

Turning to this clone: Other DNA sequences within the sample encode an identical CDR3. The rearrangement uses TRBV5-1 and TRBJ2-3; TRBD1 agrees at 8 bases. From germline, CDR1 is SGHRS and CDR2 YFSETQ. Trimming removed 4 bases from V and 3 bases from J; junction bases left unmatched: 1. This CDR3 region has 13 residues. DNA of the CDR3: TGCGCCAGCAGCGGGACAGGTACAGATACGCAGTATTTT. As protein: CASSGTGTDTQYF.

The chain links TRBV7-9 to TRBJ2-1, with 12 bases identical to TRBD2. Germline V gene lookup returns CDR1 SEHNR and CDR2 FQNEAQ (reference sequence). The CDR3 sequence is 16 residues long. Unmatched junction bases numbered 6, after V lost 5 bases and J lost 4 bases. CDR3 coding DNA: TGTGCCAGCAGCCTCTCGACTAGCGGGGGATACAATGAGCAGTTCTTC. This codes for CASSLSTSGGYNEQFF.

V gene TRBV5-4 combines with J gene TRBJ1-1, with D uncertain. CDR3 length: 13 residues. Trimming took off 1 base at V and 0 bases at J, with 4 bases between the two ends. Germline assignment: CDR1 SGHNT and CDR2 YYREEE (reference sequence). CDR3 DNA: TGTGCCAGCAGCTTGACACTGAACACTGAAGCTTTCTTT. Translating gives CASSLTLNTEAFF.

The gene calls are TRBV5-4 and TRBJ2-1; 8 bases line up with TRBD1. Trimming removed 5 bases from V and 1 base from J; junction bases left unmatched: 5. The CDR3 extends over 15 amino acids. Germline loops: CDR1 SGHNT, CDR2 YYREEE (reference sequence). CDR3 nucleotide sequence: TGTGCCAGCAGTGCTGGACAGGGATCCTACAATGAGCAGTTCTTC. Residues: CASSAGQGSYNEQFF.

The rearrangement joins TRBV20-1 to TRBJ2-7; D is unresolved. The germline V gene has CDR1 DFQATT and CDR2 SNEGSKA (reference sequence). The CDR3 consists of 11 residues. In nucleotides, the CDR3 is TGCAGCACCGGGCTCTCCTACGAGCAGTACTTC. This sequence encodes CSTGLSYEQYF.

The chain recombines TRBV4-3 with TRBJ2-7; no clear D gene. The germline CDR1 and CDR2 sequences are LGHNA and YSLEER. V gave up 1 base and J gave up 5 bases, with 9 bases separating them. This CDR3 has 13 amino acids. DNA of the CDR3: TGCGCCAGCAGCCAAGGCTCGAGGCACGAGCAGTACTTC. Encoded protein: CASSQGSRHEQYF.

The rearrangement joins TRBV19 to TRBJ1-5, with TRBD1 identical over 10 bases. Losses at the gene ends were 4 bases for V and 4 bases for J; bases not matched to a gene: 4. Germline V CDR1 and CDR2: LNHDA, SQIVND (reference sequence). This CDR3 region has 15 residues. The CDR3 loop reads CASSTDRGGNQPQHF. In DNA form, the CDR3 reads TGTGCCAGTAGTACGGACAGGGGGGGAAATCAGCCCCAGCATTTT.

The rearrangement links TRBV18 to TRBJ1-2, with a tentative D call TRBD1 (5 bases). The germline V and J ends were trimmed by 3 bases and 6 bases, with 11 bases remaining between them. CDR3 length: 13 amino acids. From germline, CDR1 is KGHSH and CDR2 LQKENI. This CDR3 reads CASSPAGEDGYTF. CDR3 DNA: TGTGCCAGCTCACCGGCGGGGGAAGATGGCTACACCTTC.

This clone was recorded at least ten times. In DNA, the CDR3 is TGTGCCAGCAGTTACTCGGCGGGAGGGAGTCCCAATGAGCAGTTCTTC. Protein product: CASSYSAGGSPNEQFF. This rearrangement joins TRBV6-5 to TRBJ2-1; 9 nucleotides agree with TRBD2. The germline CDR1 and CDR2 sequences are MNHEY and SVGAGI. The V and J ends lost 0 bases and 6 bases, in that order; junction bases with no gene match: 6. The CDR3 extends over 16 amino acids.

The gene calls are TRBV28 and TRBJ1-1, with D unclear. Trimming left V 8 bases short and J 1 base short, with 8 bases between. Germline loops: CDR1 MDHEN, CDR2 SYDVKM. The CDR3 sequence is 12 residues long. In nucleotides, the CDR3 is TGTGCCAGCCGAGGCGGGAACACTGAAGCTTTCTTT. Translated: CASRGGNTEAFF.